The 3 T cell receptor beta chains presented below share a single source sample, sequenced in a study of cytomegalovirus exposure and HLA in healthy donors. Produced via immunoSEQ multiplex PCR; TCRdb's table is partial and in-frame only. Altogether over 110,000 clones are present, 84% being singletons, with the ten largest covering more than 1.4%. The sequenced material came from PBMCs. The receptor set was obtained from a woman in her 30s in good health and CMV-seronegative.

The chain links TRBV2 to TRBJ2-5, with 7 bases that match TRBD2. This CDR3 contains 16 residues. Trimming removed 8 bases from V and 1 base from J; junction bases left unmatched: 13. Germline CDR1 reads SNHLY; CDR2 reads FYNNEI. The CDR3 loop reads CASQPRTRGFQETQYF. The CDR3 DNA is TGTGCCAGCCAACCTCGGACTAGGGGATTCCAAGAGACCCAGTACTTC.

Turning to this clone: Relative to the germline gene, one junction end is altered; a read error may explain this. This rearrangement joins TRBV29-1 to TRBJ2-7, with D possibly matching TRBD2 (5 bases). CDR1 SQVTM and CDR2 ANQGSEA come from the germline V gene. The CDR3 extends over 13 amino acids. The CDR3 loop reads CSVELGSYYGQYF. For the CDR3, the DNA is TGCAGCGTTGAGTTAGGGAGTTATTACGGGCAGTACTTC.

V and J are TRBV2 and TRBJ2-5; 7 positions agree with TRBD1. The J segment lost 4 bases and the V segment lost 2 bases, leaving 4 bases of the junction unmatched. This CDR3 region has 14 residues. Germline V CDR1 and CDR2: SNHLY, FYNNEI. The CDR3, as DNA: TGTGCCAGCAGTGAAACGGACAGGTTAGAGACCCAGTACTTC. Translating it yields CASSETDRLETQYF.